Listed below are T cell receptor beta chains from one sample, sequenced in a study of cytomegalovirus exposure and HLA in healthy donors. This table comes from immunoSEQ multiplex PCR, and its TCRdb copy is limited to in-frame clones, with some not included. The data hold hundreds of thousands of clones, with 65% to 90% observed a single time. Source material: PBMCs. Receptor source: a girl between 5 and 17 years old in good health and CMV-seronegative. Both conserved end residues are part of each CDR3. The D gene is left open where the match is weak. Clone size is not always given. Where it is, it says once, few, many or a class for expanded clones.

CDR3 DNA: TGCGCCAGCAGCTTGGAGTCAGGGGATCAGCCCCAGCATTTT
CDR3 protein: CASSLESGDQPQHF
J gene: TRBJ1-5
V gene: TRBV5-1
D gene: -
clone size: -

CDR3 DNA: TGTGCCACCAGCGAATCCCGGGACAGGGCGAACACTGAAGCTTTCTTT
CDR3 protein: CATSESRDRANTEAFF
J gene: TRBJ1-1
V gene: TRBV15
D gene: TRBD1
clone size: -

CDR3 DNA: TGTGCCATCAGCGGGGAAGGGGGACGTGCCTCCTACGAGCAGTACTTC
CDR3 protein: CAISGEGGRASYEQYF
J gene: TRBJ2-7
V gene: TRBV10-3
D gene: -
clone size: -

CDR3 DNA: TGTGCCAGCAGTTTCGGGGACAGACCGAACTATGGCTACACCTTC
CDR3 protein: CASSFGDRPNYGYTF
J gene: TRBJ1-2
V gene: TRBV28
D gene: TRBD1
clone size: -

CDR3 DNA: TGCGCCAGCAGCCAGACCGGTCGACAGGGGGGGGTGGAGACCCAGTACTTC
CDR3 protein: CASSQTGRQGGVETQYF
J gene: TRBJ2-5
V gene: TRBV4-1
D gene: TRBD1
clone size: -

CDR3 DNA: TGTGCCAGCAGCTTGATTTCGGGTGAACGTCGGGATACGCAGTATTTT
CDR3 protein: CASSLISGERRDTQYF
J gene: TRBJ2-3
V gene: TRBV7-9
D gene: -
clone size: -

CDR3 DNA: TGCGCCAGCAGCTTGGTCGGGGCGGGATCCACAGATACGCAGTATTTT
CDR3 protein: CASSLVGAGSTDTQYF
J gene: TRBJ2-3
V gene: TRBV5-1
D gene: -
clone size: -

CDR3 DNA: TGTGCCAGTAGTAATCATGACAGCGCACTCTATGGCTACACCTTC
CDR3 protein: CASSNHDSALYGYTF
J gene: TRBJ1-2
V gene: TRBV19
D gene: -
clone size: -

CDR3 DNA: TGTGCCAGCAGTCCCAGCGGGGGGGCCACCTACGAGCAGTACTTC
CDR3 protein: CASSPSGGATYEQYF
J gene: TRBJ2-7
V gene: TRBV7-2
D gene: TRBD2
clone size: once

CDR3 DNA: TGTGCCAGCAGCTTCTTTTTAACAGGGAAGACTGAAGCTTTCTTT
CDR3 protein: CASSFFLTGKTEAFF
J gene: TRBJ1-1
V gene: TRBV11-2
D gene: -
clone size: few

CDR3 DNA: TGTGCCAGCAGCCCCACGGGTCCTCTGCGGGGCGCCGCCGCTGAGCAGTTCTTC
CDR3 protein: CASSPTGPLRGAAAEQFF
J gene: TRBJ2-1
V gene: TRBV9
D gene: -
clone size: many

CDR3 DNA: TGTGCCAGCAGCCACCTGTCTAGCGGGAGGAAAGGCATGAATGAGCAGTTCTTC
CDR3 protein: CASSHLSSGRKGMNEQFF
J gene: TRBJ2-1
V gene: TRBV14
D gene: TRBD2
clone size: -

CDR3 DNA: TGTGCCAGCAGTTTATCAGGCAGGGGGCGCGATCAGCCCCAGCATTTT
CDR3 protein: CASSLSGRGRDQPQHF
J gene: TRBJ1-5
V gene: TRBV28
D gene: TRBD1
clone size: -

CDR3 DNA: TGTGCCAGCAGCCCGATATCGGCAGATACGCAGTATTTT
CDR3 protein: CASSPISADTQYF
J gene: TRBJ2-3
V gene: TRBV7-2
D gene: -
clone size: -

CDR3 DNA: TGTGCCAGCACTGCCGCGCAGGGAATTATGAACACTGAAGCTTTCTTT
CDR3 protein: CASTAAQGIMNTEAFF
J gene: TRBJ1-1
V gene: TRBV11-1
D gene: -
clone size: -

CDR3 DNA: TGTGCCACCAGCAGAGGGGCTAGCGGGGGGTACAATGAGCAGTTCTTC
CDR3 protein: CATSRGASGGYNEQFF
J gene: TRBJ2-1
V gene: TRBV15
D gene: TRBD2
clone size: -

CDR3 DNA: TGTGCCAGCAGCTCCGAGAGCTATGGCTACACCTTC
CDR3 protein: CASSSESYGYTF
J gene: TRBJ1-2
V gene: TRBV5-6
D gene: -
clone size: -

CDR3 DNA: TGTGCCAGCAGCGTAGTATTTCGGTGCTTCGCCAGGACGGGGATATATAGCAATCAGCCCCAGCATTTT
CDR3 protein: CASSVVFRCFARTGIYSNQPQHF
J gene: TRBJ1-5
V gene: TRBV9
D gene: -
clone size: -

CDR3 DNA: TGTGCCAGCAGCCGGGTAAGCGGGAGGGCCTCAGATACGCAGTATTTT
CDR3 protein: CASSRVSGRASDTQYF
J gene: TRBJ2-3
V gene: TRBV7-3
D gene: TRBD2
clone size: -

CDR3 DNA: TGTGCCACCAGCAGAGATGGGCAGGGGCGTGAAAAACTGTTTTTT
CDR3 protein: CATSRDGQGREKLFF
J gene: TRBJ1-4
V gene: TRBV15
D gene: -
clone size: -

CDR3 DNA: TGTGCCAGCAGGTCCGGACAGGGGAACTATGGCTACACCTTC
CDR3 protein: CASRSGQGNYGYTF
J gene: TRBJ1-2
V gene: TRBV6-6
D gene: TRBD1
clone size: -

CDR3 DNA: TGTGCCAGCAGTTTCACAACAATCAGGGCAGATACGCAGTATTTT
CDR3 protein: CASSFTTIRADTQYF
J gene: TRBJ2-3
V gene: TRBV7-2
D gene: -
clone size: -

CDR3 DNA: TGTGCCAGCAGGCAGCCCAGAGACTTGAACACTGAAGCTTTCTTT
CDR3 protein: CASRQPRDLNTEAFF
J gene: TRBJ1-1
V gene: TRBV6-6
D gene: -
clone size: -

CDR3 DNA: TGTGCCAGCAGCGTATGGGCTAGCGGCGGCAATGAGCAGTTCTTC
CDR3 protein: CASSVWASGGNEQFF
J gene: TRBJ2-1
V gene: TRBV9
D gene: TRBD2
clone size: -

CDR3 DNA: TGTGCCAGCCAGGGCAGGGTGAACACCGGGGAGCTGTTTTTT
CDR3 protein: CASQGRVNTGELFF
J gene: TRBJ2-2
V gene: TRBV30
D gene: -
clone size: -

CDR3 DNA: TGTGCCAGCAGCCTAGAGCGGGGGGCGAGCTCCTACGAGCAGTACTTC
CDR3 protein: CASSLERGASSYEQYF
J gene: TRBJ2-7
V gene: TRBV7-2
D gene: TRBD2
clone size: -

CDR3 DNA: TGTGCCAGTAATCTTCGCCCCGGGAGCAATCAGCCCCAGCATTTT
CDR3 protein: CASNLRPGSNQPQHF
J gene: TRBJ1-5
V gene: TRBV19
D gene: -
clone size: -

CDR3 DNA: TGTGCCAGTAGAGAGACAGGAGCCACAGATACGCAGTATTTT
CDR3 protein: CASRETGATDTQYF
J gene: TRBJ2-3
V gene: TRBV19
D gene: -
clone size: -

CDR3 DNA: TGTGCCAGCGTCGACAGGGCGGGAGGAAACACCATATATTTT
CDR3 protein: CASVDRAGGNTIYF
J gene: TRBJ1-3
V gene: TRBV28
D gene: TRBD1
clone size: -

CDR3 DNA: TGTGCCAGCTCACCAACACTAGAATCCTACGAGCAGTACTTC
CDR3 protein: CASSPTLESYEQYF
J gene: TRBJ2-7
V gene: TRBV18
D gene: -
clone size: -

CDR3 DNA: TGTGCCAGCAGCTCGACTCTTCCTGAAAAACTGTTTTTT
CDR3 protein: CASSSTLPEKLFF
J gene: TRBJ1-4
V gene: TRBV7-8
D gene: -
clone size: -

CDR3 DNA: TGTGCCAGTAGCAACCTCGCCAGGGCGGACTATGGCTACACCTTC
CDR3 protein: CASSNLARADYGYTF
J gene: TRBJ1-2
V gene: TRBV19
D gene: -
clone size: -

CDR3 DNA: TGTGCCAGCAGCTCGGTTGTTTCTTCCTATGGCTACACCTTC
CDR3 protein: CASSSVVSSYGYTF
J gene: TRBJ1-2
V gene: TRBV7-9
D gene: -
clone size: -

CDR3 DNA: TGCGCCAGCAGCCGGGGACAGGGGGAGGTCTACGAGCAGTACTTC
CDR3 protein: CASSRGQGEVYEQYF
J gene: TRBJ2-7
V gene: TRBV4-1
D gene: TRBD1
clone size: -

CDR3 DNA: TGTGCCAGCAGCTTAGTGACAGGGCGAGCGACTGCTGAAGCTTTCTTT
CDR3 protein: CASSLVTGRATAEAFF
J gene: TRBJ1-1
V gene: TRBV7-2
D gene: TRBD1
clone size: -

CDR3 DNA: TGTGCCAGCAGTTCGGTGGCCTACGAGCAGTACTTC
CDR3 protein: CASSSVAYEQYF
J gene: TRBJ2-7
V gene: TRBV28
D gene: -
clone size: once

CDR3 DNA: TGTGCCAGCGGGAAGAGCAGGGTTATGCAGCAGTTCTTC
CDR3 protein: CASGKSRVMQQFF
J gene: TRBJ2-1
V gene: TRBV6-6
D gene: -
clone size: -

CDR3 DNA: TGTGCCTGGAGTGGTGGGGCTAATCAGCCCCAGCATTTT
CDR3 protein: CAWSGGANQPQHF
J gene: TRBJ1-5
V gene: TRBV30
D gene: -
clone size: once

CDR3 DNA: TGTGCCAGCAGTGATGGGATGGACACATATCAGCCCCAGCATTTT
CDR3 protein: CASSDGMDTYQPQHF
J gene: TRBJ1-5
V gene: TRBV27
D gene: -
clone size: -

CDR3 DNA: TGTGCCAGCAGCTTCGGGGCGGGACTCTCGCAGCCCCAGCATTTT
CDR3 protein: CASSFGAGLSQPQHF
J gene: TRBJ1-5
V gene: TRBV7-9
D gene: -
clone size: -

CDR3 DNA: TGTGCCAGCAGCTTAAATGGCAGGGATCAAGAGACCCAGTACTTC
CDR3 protein: CASSLNGRDQETQYF
J gene: TRBJ2-5
V gene: TRBV7-8
D gene: -
clone size: -

CDR3 DNA: TGTGCCTGGCAACAGGGGGCAGGGGGCTACACCTTC
CDR3 protein: CAWQQGAGGYTF
J gene: TRBJ1-2
V gene: TRBV30
D gene: TRBD1
clone size: -

CDR3 DNA: TGTGCCACCAGCAGAGTGAATCAAGGGGCAACCTTC
CDR3 protein: CATSRVNQGATF
J gene: TRBJ1-2
V gene: TRBV15
D gene: -
clone size: -

CDR3 DNA: TGTGCCAGCAGCGTGGACAGGGGGCATCTGAAGGGAGCTTTCTTT
CDR3 protein: CASSVDRGHLKGAFF
J gene: TRBJ1-1
V gene: TRBV5-6
D gene: TRBD1
clone size: few